This entry describes one T cell receptor beta chain. Its antigen is as yet unknown. The data belong to a study of spatial heterogeneity in lung cancer. The CDR3 length is 14 residues. Germline loops: CDR1 MDHEN, CDR2 SYDVKM. The J segment lost 0 bases and the V segment lost 6 bases, leaving 3 bases of the junction unmatched. Specified time point: blood at routine non-recurrence follow-up after resection. TCRdb ran MiXCR on the 5' RACE reads and lists one entry per CDR3 protein. Among 10,000 to 14,000 distinct CDR3 sequences, 10% were seen once, and the ten largest hold about 34%. Study outcomes and limitations: Among blood samples, ubiquitous expanded tumor TCRs appeared more at resection than at follow-up.

This TCR was recovered from a female donor with early-stage non-small cell lung cancer. The material was PBMCs, obtained at follow-up. The chain links TRBV28 to TRBJ2-7, with 9 bases matching TRBD1. CDR3 sequence reads: CASRTGGPSYEQYF. CDR3 sequence (DNA): TGTGCCAGCAGGACAGGGGGTCCCTCCTACGAGCAGTACTTC.